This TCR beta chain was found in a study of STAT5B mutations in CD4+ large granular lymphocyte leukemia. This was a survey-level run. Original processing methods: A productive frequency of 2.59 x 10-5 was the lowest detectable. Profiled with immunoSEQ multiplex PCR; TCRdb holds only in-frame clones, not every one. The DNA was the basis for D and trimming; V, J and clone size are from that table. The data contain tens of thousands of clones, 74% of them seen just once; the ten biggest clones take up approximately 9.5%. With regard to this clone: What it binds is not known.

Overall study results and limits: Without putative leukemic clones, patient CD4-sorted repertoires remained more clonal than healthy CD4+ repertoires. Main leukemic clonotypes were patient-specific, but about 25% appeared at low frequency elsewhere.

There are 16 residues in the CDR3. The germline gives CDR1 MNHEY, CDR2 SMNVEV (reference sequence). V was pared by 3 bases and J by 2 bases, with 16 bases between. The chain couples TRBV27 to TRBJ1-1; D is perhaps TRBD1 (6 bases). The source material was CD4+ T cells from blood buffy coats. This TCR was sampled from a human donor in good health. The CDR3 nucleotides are TGTGCCAGCAGTTTCTGGAGTTCGGGGGCAAACACTGAAGCTTTCTTT. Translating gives CASSFWSSGANTEAFF.